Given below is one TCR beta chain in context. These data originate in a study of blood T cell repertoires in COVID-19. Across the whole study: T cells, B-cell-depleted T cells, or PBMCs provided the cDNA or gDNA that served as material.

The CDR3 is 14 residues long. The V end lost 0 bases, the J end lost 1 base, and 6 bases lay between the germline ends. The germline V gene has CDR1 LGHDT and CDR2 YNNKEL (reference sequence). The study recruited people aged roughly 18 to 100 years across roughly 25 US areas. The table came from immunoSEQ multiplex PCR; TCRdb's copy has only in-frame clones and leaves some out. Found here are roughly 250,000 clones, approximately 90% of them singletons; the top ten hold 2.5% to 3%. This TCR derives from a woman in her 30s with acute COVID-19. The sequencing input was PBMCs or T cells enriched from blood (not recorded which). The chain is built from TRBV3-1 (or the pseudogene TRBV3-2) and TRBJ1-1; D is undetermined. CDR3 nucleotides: TGTGCCAGCAGCCAAGACGCAGAGAACACTGAAGCTTTCTTT. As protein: CASSQDAENTEAFF.